These 3 T cell receptor beta chains were sequenced from one sample in a study of blood T cells in healthy people across ages. Through a sample-barcoded 5' primer and a J-beta primer mix, a second PCR was run for roughly 6 to 11 cycles. TCRdb independently ran MiXCR on the 5' RACE reads; one entry per CDR3 protein. Of 1.5 million to 1.8 million distinct CDR3 sequences in the sample, less than 45% were seen once. Material: blood. The receptors here all came from a woman aged 18-30 years in good health.

The chain is built from TRBV7-6 and TRBJ1-4; the D gene is possibly TRBD1 (6 bases). Between the trimmed V and J ends, which lost 1 base and 2 bases, there was a span of 20 bases. Germline V gives CDR1 SGHVS, CDR2 FNYEAQ. This CDR3 is built from 19 residues. CDR3 in amino acids: CASSLEAPTGGGTNEKLFF. CDR3 in DNA: TGTGCCAGCAGCTTAGAGGCCCCGACAGGCGGGGGCACTAATGAAAAACTGTTTTTT.

The V and J genes are TRBV27 and TRBJ1-1; D remains ambiguous. Trimming removed 6 bases at V and 5 bases at J, with 13 bases between. The CDR3 contains 13 residues. CDR1 is MNHEY, CDR2 SMNVEV, per germline (reference sequence). The CDR3, as DNA: TGTGCCAGCAGGCCGGGCTCCGGTACTGAAGCTTTCTTT. Encoded protein: CASRPGSGTEAFF.

The V and J genes are TRBV2 and TRBJ2-1, with a tentative D call TRBD1 (6 bases). V was cut by 5 bases and J by 5 bases, with 10 bases left in between. Per germline, CDR1 SNHLY and CDR2 FYNNEI. The CDR3 totals 13 residues. The CDR3 nucleotides read TGTGCCAGCAGTAAAGGGGGACACAATGAGCAGTTCTTC. This translates into CASSKGGHNEQFF.